The sequence of this T cell receptor beta chain was determined in a study of T cell responses to AZD1222 COVID-19 vaccine. Germline loops: CDR1 SGHTA, CDR2 FQGTGA. This CDR3 region has 15 residues. Losses at the gene ends were 3 bases for V and 1 base for J; bases not matched to a gene: 2. Study observations and caveats: Spike-specific TCR depth and breadth grew after two AZD1222 doses.

Assay used: immunoSEQ multiplex PCR; TCRdb lists only in-frame clones, some missing. The table shows about 140,000 clones, with about 88% occurring only once. Points on this clone: The antigen remains unidentified.

Material: peripheral blood, obtained on day 0 of AZD1222 vaccination. The rearrangement joins TRBV7-3 to TRBJ2-5; 10 bases line up with TRBD1. The sequence came from an adult in good health. The CDR3 region has the DNA TGTGCCAGCAGCTTGACAGGGGGCCCCCAAGAGACCCAGTACTTC. Encoded protein: CASSLTGGPQETQYF. The entire variable domain, with the rest obtained from reference TRBV7-3 and TRBJ2-5, is as follows: GAGVSQTPSNKVTEKGKYVELRCDPISGHTALYWYRQSLGQGPEFLIYFQGTGAADDSGLPNDRFFAVRPEGSVSTLKIQRTERGDSAVYLCASSLTGGPQETQYFGPGTRLLVL.